This T cell receptor delta chain was identified in a study of gamma-delta T cells after stem cell transplantation listed by TCRdb under 2016. V and J lose 4 bases and 7 bases, and a span of 12 bases separates them. From the cysteine through the phenylalanine, the CDR3 covers 12 amino acids. Here the CDR3 DNA is all that survives: 36 bases in frame from base 1. The germline V gene specifies GEAIGNYY as CDR1 and EKD as CDR2. Receptor amplification or capture employed RT-PCR. Sequencing was carried out with an Illumina MiSeq. Clone calls in TCRdb were regenerated from the public reads with CATT, after which identical DNA sequences shared one row. This sample comprises 2,600 or so delta-chain clones, under 55% of them detected only once. Approximately 16% of the sample belongs to the ten largest clones. This clone is characterized as medium-sized (0.01 to 0.1%). It has no known antigen specificity. Base qualities are not recorded, but no much larger clone differs from it by a single base. This same CDR3 is encoded by further DNA sequences in the sample.

The chain employs TRDV2 and TRDJ1; tentative D gene TRDD3, with 5 bases matching. What was sequenced was gamma-delta T cells. The origin of this receptor is a human donor. It is not recorded whose cells these are; they may come from a transplant donor. The CDR3 is CACEAGVPKLIF. The DNA sequence reads TGTGCCTGTGAGGCGGGGGTCCCTAAACTCATCTTT.